These 21 T cell receptor beta chains share one sample of origin, sequenced in a study of control samples from healthy donors and cancer patients (dated by TCRdb to about 2020). Library prep was done by the immunoSEQ multiplex PCR assay. The immuneACCESS repertoire file appears here via TCRdb, limited to in-frame rearrangements. These files lack a portion of the clones; in checked studies, under half of the deficit traces to unresolved V genes, and the cause of the others is not known. Counted in this sample were about 140,000 clones; roughly 94% of them appeared once. About 12% of the sample comes from the top ten. Sequencing was carried out using blood. These receptors all come from a man aged 40-50 years in good health.

Here the CDR3 DNA reads TGTGCCAGCAGCGTAGGGGGGGTATCCTACGAGCAGTACTTC. This translates into CASSVGGVSYEQYF. V gene TRBV9 combines with J gene TRBJ2-7; TRBD2 might be the D (6 bases). V was shortened by 0 bases and J by 1 base, with 8 bases between the two germline ends. Germline V lookup: CDR1 SGDLS, CDR2 YYNGEE. The CDR3 runs to 14 residues.

The chain links TRBV12-5 to TRBJ2-2; perhaps TRBD2 as D (5 bases). There are 15 residues in the CDR3. Trimming removed 1 base from V and 4 bases from J, with 10 bases in between. Per germline, CDR1 LGHNT and CDR2 FRNRAP. The CDR3 DNA reads TGTGCTAGTGGTTTGGGAAGGGCGGGCACCGGGGAGCTGTTTTTT. This translates into CASGLGRAGTGELFF.

This chain joins TRBV10-3 and TRBJ2-5; D is tentatively TRBD1 or TRBD2 (6 bases each). Germline V gene sequence: CDR1 ENHRY, CDR2 SYGVKD. V lost 6 bases and J lost 5, with 13 bases in between. The CDR3 totals 13 residues. In nucleotides, the CDR3 is TGTGCCATCAGATCGCAGGGGAGGGAGACCCAGTACTTC. It translates to CAIRSQGRETQYF.

This rearrangement joins TRBV20-1 to TRBJ2-7; 8 nucleotides match TRBD2. This CDR3 region has 14 residues. The ends lost 3 bases at V and 2 bases at J; junction bases unmatched: 6. Germline values: CDR1 DFQATT, CDR2 SNEGSKA (reference sequence). The DNA of the CDR3 is TGCAGTGCTAGTAACCCAGCGGGGGCCTACGAGCAGTACTTC. This codes for CSASNPAGAYEQYF.

A word on this clone: This same CDR3 is encoded by further DNA sequences in the sample. The J gene is TRBJ2-7, the V gene TRBV9, with D maybe TRBD1 (7 bases). CDR1 SGDLS and CDR2 YYNGEE come from the germline V gene. CDR3 length: 13 amino acids. V was shortened by 2 bases and J by 5 bases, with 11 bases between the two germline ends. The CDR3 nucleotides are TGTGCCAGCAGCGTCAGGGGGGTGGACGAGCAGTACTTC. This translates into CASSVRGVDEQYF.

This chain connects TRBV14 to TRBJ1-2; 9 bases are shared with TRBD1. Trimming removed 4 bases from V and 4 bases from J; junction bases left unmatched: 7. The CDR3 is 15 residues long. CDR1 SGHDN and CDR2 FVKESK come from the germline V gene. CDR3 in DNA: TGTGCCAGCAGCCCTTACAGGGGGCAGGGCTATGGCTACACCTTC. Translating gives CASSPYRGQGYGYTF.

The chain combines TRBV5-1 with TRBJ2-1, with a tentative D call TRBD2 (5 bases). Germline CDR1 SGHRS, CDR2 YFSETQ. V was shortened by 0 bases and J by 9 bases, with 16 bases between the two germline ends. The CDR3 is 15 amino acids. The CDR3 bases are TGCGCCAGCAGCTTGGAGGTCGGAGGCGGCGGTGAGCAGTTCTTC. Translation gives CASSLEVGGGGEQFF. The complete variable domain, with remaining parts taken from reference TRBV5-1 and TRBJ2-1, reads KAGVTQTPRYLIKTRGQQVTLSCSPISGHRSVSWYQQTPGQGLQFLFEYFSETQRNKGNFPGRFSGRQFSNSRSEMNVSTLELGDSALYLCASSLEVGGGGEQFFGPGTRLTVL.

This clone was recorded once. The chain links TRBV5-1 to TRBJ1-2; tentative D call: TRBD1 (6 bases). V lost 4 bases, J lost 4 bases, and 20 bases lay in between. The CDR3 is made up of 16 amino acids. Germline V gene lookup returns CDR1 SGHRS and CDR2 YFSETQ. CDR3 loop: CASSLKPKTGFYGYTF. In DNA, the CDR3 is TGCGCCAGCAGCCTAAAGCCGAAGACAGGTTTCTATGGCTACACCTTC. The full variable domain, its missing parts supplied by reference TRBV5-1 and TRBJ1-2, is KAGVTQTPRYLIKTRGQQVTLSCSPISGHRSVSWYQQTPGQGLQFLFEYFSETQRNKGNFPGRFSGRQFSNSRSEMNVSTLELGDSALYLCASSLKPKTGFYGYTFGSGTRLTVV.

The chain carries TRBV6-5 and TRBJ2-5, with D possibly matching TRBD1 (6 bases). With 5 bases removed from V and 5 bases from J, the gap between germline ends came to 12 bases. Looked up from germline, CDR1 is MNHEY and CDR2 is SVGAGI. CDR3 size: 13 residues. The CDR3 spells CASSLSGVETQYF. In DNA, the CDR3 is TGTGCCAGCAGTCTATCAGGGGTGGAGACCCAGTACTTC.

For this clone: The same CDR3 arises from other DNA sequences in this sample as well. The V and J genes are TRBV6-5 and TRBJ2-1, with D unresolved. The CDR3 contains 16 residues. V lost 2 bases and J lost 0, with 11 bases in between. Germline V CDR1 and CDR2: MNHEY, SVGAGI. DNA of the CDR3: TGTGCCAGCAGTTACAGACGCCCGAGCTCCTACAATGAGCAGTTCTTC. Translating gives CASSYRRPSSYNEQFF.

This rearrangement joins TRBV6-2 or TRBV6-3 to TRBJ2-1; D perhaps matches TRBD2 (6 bases). V was trimmed by 5 bases and J by 7 bases, leaving 18 bases between them. CDR1 and CDR2 (germline): MNHEY, SVGEGT. The CDR3 loop spans 15 amino acids. The CDR3, as DNA: TGTGCCAGCAGTCGGAAAGGGACTCCCGGGAATGAGCAGTTCTTC. Encoded protein: CASSRKGTPGNEQFF.

The CDR3 here is CASSPGQGEAFF. CDR3 in DNA: TGTGCCAGCAGCCCAGGGCAGGGTGAAGCTTTCTTT. V and J are TRBV7-9 and TRBJ1-1; tentative D call: TRBD1 (5 bases). Deletions cut 5 bases from V and 7 bases from J, with 11 bases between. CDR1 SEHNR and CDR2 FQNEAQ come from the germline V gene (reference sequence). This CDR3 has 12 residues.

The V call is TRBV6-4, the J call TRBJ2-1; 8 bases map to TRBD2. The CDR3 has 15 residues. The junction had 7 bases not matched to a gene; V was cut back by 5 bases and J by 4 bases. Germline CDR1 is MRHNA and CDR2 is SNTAGT. The chain's CDR3 is CASSKLAVGYNEQFF. CDR3 bases: TGTGCCAGCAGTAAACTAGCGGTCGGTTACAATGAGCAGTTCTTC.

The chain combines TRBV5-1 with TRBJ2-5; TRBD1 agrees at 8 bases. Trimming at V came to 4 bases and at J to 4 bases, leaving 12 bases not matched to a gene. CDR3 length: 16 amino acids. In germline, CDR1 is SGHRS, CDR2 YFSETQ. The CDR3 protein is CASSQQAGQGAETQYF. Here the CDR3 DNA reads TGCGCCAGCAGCCAACAGGCAGGCCAGGGGGCAGAGACCCAGTACTTC.

V is TRBV2 and J is TRBJ2-2; 9 positions agree with TRBD1. This CDR3 is 14 amino acids long. Germline CDR1 is SNHLY and CDR2 is FYNNEI. The V and J ends lost 6 bases and 3 bases, in that order; junction bases with no gene match: 2. Written as DNA, the CDR3 is TGTGCCAGCAGGGACAGGGGAGACACCGGGGAGCTGTTTTTT. Translation gives CASRDRGDTGELFF.

This chain links TRBV9 with TRBJ2-7; D is perhaps TRBD1 (6 bases). The V end was cut by 2 bases, the J end by 4 bases, with 10 bases between. This CDR3 has 13 residues. The germline V gene encodes CDR1 SGDLS and CDR2 YYNGEE. CDR3: CASSVQDSYEQYF. The CDR3 region has the DNA TGTGCCAGCAGCGTCCAGGACAGTTACGAGCAGTACTTC. Drawing the rest from reference TRBV9 and TRBJ2-7, the complete variable domain is DSGVTQTPKHLITATGQRVTLRCSPRSGDLSVYWYQQSLDQGLQFLIQYYNGEERAKGNILERFSAQQFPDLHSELNLSSLELGDSALYFCASSVQDSYEQYFGPGTRLTVT.

The chain is built from TRBV4-3 and TRBJ2-2; D may be TRBD2 (7 bases). Germline CDR1 and CDR2: LGHNA and YSLEER. V lost 4 bases, J lost 3 bases, and 18 bases lay in between. The CDR3 is 17 residues long. CDR3 DNA: TGCGCCAGCAGCCCGGGCCCGGGGGGCCAGGACACCGGGGAGCTGTTTTTT. Amino acid sequence: CASSPGPGGQDTGELFF.

The CDR3 DNA reads TGTGCCAGCAGCTTAGGGGCCAAAGATACGCAGTATTTT. It encodes CASSLGAKDTQYF. The chain joins TRBV11-3 to TRBJ2-3, with D unresolved. V gave up 1 base and J gave up 5 bases, with 7 bases separating them. The CDR3 runs 13 residues. Germline V gene sequence: CDR1 SGHNT, CDR2 YENEEA.

V and J are TRBV9 and TRBJ2-2, with TRBD2 as a possible D gene (6 bases). The V gene lost 4 bases and the J gene lost 8 bases, with 12 bases spanning the gap. Germline CDR1 reads SGDLS; CDR2 reads YYNGEE. The CDR3 contains 13 residues. The CDR3 nucleotides read TGTGCCAGCAGCCTGCGACTAGAGGGGGAGCTGTTTTTT. It encodes CASSLRLEGELFF.

This rearrangement joins TRBV25-1 to TRBJ2-3, with D perhaps matching TRBD2 (6 bases). V was clipped by 2 bases and J by 2 bases, with 20 bases between them. CDR1 and CDR2 (germline): MGHDK, SYGVNS. This CDR3 has 18 amino acids. The CDR3 reads CASSERGILGINTDTQYF. The CDR3 DNA reads as TGTGCCAGCAGTGAACGGGGGATCCTAGGCATTAACACAGATACGCAGTATTTT.

In this sample, this clone turned up once. This chain uses TRBV24-1 with TRBJ1-5; no reliable D call. V was pared by 5 bases and J by 1 base, with 5 bases between. The CDR3 spans 13 residues. Germline CDR1 KGHDR, CDR2 SFDVKD. The CDR3 sequence: CATSAWSNQPQHF. In nucleotides, the CDR3 is TGTGCCACCAGTGCTTGGAGCAATCAGCCCCAGCATTTT.